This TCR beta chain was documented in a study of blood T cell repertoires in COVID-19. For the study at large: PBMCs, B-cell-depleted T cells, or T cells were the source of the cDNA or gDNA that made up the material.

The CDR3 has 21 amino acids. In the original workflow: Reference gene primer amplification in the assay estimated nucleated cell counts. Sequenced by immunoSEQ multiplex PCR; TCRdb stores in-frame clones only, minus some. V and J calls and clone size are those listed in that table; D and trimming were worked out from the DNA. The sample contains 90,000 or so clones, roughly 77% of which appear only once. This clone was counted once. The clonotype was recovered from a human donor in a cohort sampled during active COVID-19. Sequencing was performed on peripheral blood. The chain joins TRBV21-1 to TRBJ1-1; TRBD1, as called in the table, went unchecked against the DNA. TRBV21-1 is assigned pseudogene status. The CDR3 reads CASSTPPRGNEWVDMNTEAFF. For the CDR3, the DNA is TGTGCCAGCAGCACCCCTCCCAGGGGTAATGAATGGGTAGACATGAACACTGAAGCTTTCTTT.